The sample holds a few counts of the clone carrying this T cell receptor beta chain. Its antigen is unidentified. The sample is drawn from a study of blood T cells in healthy people across ages. Study-wide results and limits: More naive CD4+ cells and higher diversity were found in long-lived than in aged donors.

Germline-derived CDR1 and CDR2 are ENHRY and SYGVKD. This CDR3 region has 14 residues. The second PCR ran roughly 6 to 11 cycles with a sample-barcoded 5' primer and J-beta primers. TCRdb independently ran MiXCR on the 5' RACE reads; one entry per CDR3 protein. The profile shows around 940,000 distinct CDR3 sequences, 51% of them singletons. The chain recombines TRBV10-3 with TRBJ2-5, with 11 positions matching TRBD2. The better agreement between TRBJ2-7 and the DNA end casts doubt on the J call. This receptor was obtained from a woman in her fifties or sixties in good health. Sequencing was carried out using blood. The CDR3 protein is CAISELAGADEQYF. The CDR3 DNA sequence: TGTGCCATCAGTGAACTAGCGGGAGCGGACGAGCAGTACTTC.